This T cell receptor (beta chain) appears in the sequencing data of a study of T-cell reconstitution after alpha-beta-depleted transplantation in children. V shed 4 bases and J shed 2 bases, with 9 bases lying between them. Germline CDR1 SGHRS, CDR2 YFSETQ. The CDR3 loop spans 13 amino acids. This clonotype was detected many times. Its specificity is unknown. The study, taken as a whole, reports: There were reportedly several hundred expanded graft clones from which alpha-beta T cells came about two months after transplant. Most T-cell counts and diversity one year after the transplant came from T cells that were newly produced.

Molecular barcoding with unique molecular identifiers was used for the TCRbeta library. TCRdb redid the calling of the PCR reads with MiXCR, one entry per CDR3 protein. The sample contains around 180,000 distinct CDR3 sequences, 8.5% to 14% of which appear only once. This chain joins TRBV5-1 and TRBJ1-2; no reliable D call. The source is a boy aged 2 to 10 with acute myeloid leukemia, due to receive a stem cell transplant. The sample here was PBMCs, taken before TCRalphabeta/CD19-depleted stem cell transplant. The CDR3 DNA sequence: TGCGCCAGCAGCACCGAGGTGAACTATGGCTACACCTTC. Translated, it gives CASSTEVNYGYTF.